These 2 T cell receptor beta chains came from one sample sequenced in a study of identical twins. Via MiXCR, TCRdb re-called the 5' RACE reads, giving one row per CDR3 protein. The sample contains approximately 700,000 distinct CDR3 sequences, roughly 6% of which appear only once. Sequenced: naive T cells sorted from blood. The source of these receptors is a young man in good health.

This clonotype was counted ten times or more. The chain has TRBV20-1 and TRBJ2-2; 7 bases fit TRBD2. The CDR3 length is 14 residues. V lost 6 bases and J lost 5; bases outside the gene matches: 9. From germline, CDR1 is DFQATT and CDR2 SNEGSKA (reference sequence). The CDR3 here is CSAQRGAGTGELFF. For the CDR3, the DNA is TGCAGTGCCCAGAGGGGAGCGGGGACCGGGGAGCTGTTTTTT.

This clonotype has a count of ten or more. This chain connects TRBV3-1 to TRBJ1-1; no firm D call. Germline CDR1 is LGHDT and CDR2 is YNNKEL (reference sequence). The CDR3 sequence is 14 residues long. V was shortened by 7 bases and J by 4 bases, with 16 bases between the two germline ends. The CDR3 DNA reads TGTGCCAGCACCTCCGGAGGCGCGGTCACTGAAGCTTTCTTT. Translating gives CASTSGGAVTEAFF.